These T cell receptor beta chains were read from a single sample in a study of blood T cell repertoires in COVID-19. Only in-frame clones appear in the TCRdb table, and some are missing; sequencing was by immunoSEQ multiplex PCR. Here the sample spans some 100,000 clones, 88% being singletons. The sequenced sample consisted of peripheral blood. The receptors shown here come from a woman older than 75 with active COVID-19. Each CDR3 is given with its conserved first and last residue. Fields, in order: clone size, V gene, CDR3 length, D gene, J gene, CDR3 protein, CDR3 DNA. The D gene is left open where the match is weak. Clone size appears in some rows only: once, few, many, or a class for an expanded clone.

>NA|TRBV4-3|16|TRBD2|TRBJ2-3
CASSQDGGRVADTQYF
TGCGCCAGCAGCCAAGATGGCGGGAGGGTAGCAGATACGCAGTATTTT
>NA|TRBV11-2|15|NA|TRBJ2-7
CASSSVRGTVEGQYF
TGTGCCAGCAGCTCCGTGCGGGGTACGGTTGAGGGGCAGTACTTC
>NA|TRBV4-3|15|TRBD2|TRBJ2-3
CASSQGLAGLDTQYF
TGCGCCAGCAGCCAAGGACTAGCGGGATTAGATACGCAGTATTTT
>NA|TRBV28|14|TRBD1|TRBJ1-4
CASSLGTGREKLFF
TGTGCCAGCAGTTTAGGGACAGGGAGAGAAAAACTGTTTTTT
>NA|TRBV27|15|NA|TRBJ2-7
CASSLSGGSSYEQYF
TGTGCCAGCAGTTTATCGGGTGGGAGCTCCTACGAGCAGTACTTC
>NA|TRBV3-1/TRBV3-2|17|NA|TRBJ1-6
CASSQLPGGSYNSPLHF
TGTGCCAGCAGCCAACTCCCGGGTGGCTCCTATAATTCACCCCTCCACTTT
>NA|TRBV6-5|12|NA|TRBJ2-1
CASSHGDAEQFF
TGTGCCAGCAGTCACGGGGATGCTGAGCAGTTCTTC
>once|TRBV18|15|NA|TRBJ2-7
CASSPIALAANEQYF
TGTGCCAGCTCACCGATCGCACTAGCCGCAAACGAGCAGTACTTC
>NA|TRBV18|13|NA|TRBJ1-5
CASSTAIGQPQHF
TGTGCCAGCTCAACCGCAATCGGTCAGCCCCAGCATTTT
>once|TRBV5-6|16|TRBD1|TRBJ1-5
CASSQRTGGGNQPQHF
TGTGCCAGCAGCCAAAGGACAGGTGGAGGGAATCAGCCCCAGCATTTT
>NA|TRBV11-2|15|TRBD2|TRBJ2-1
CASSSLTGTTGEQFF
TGTGCCAGCAGCTCTCTGACCGGGACTACGGGGGAGCAGTTCTTC
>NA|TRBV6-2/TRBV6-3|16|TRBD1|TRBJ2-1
CASSLGGDRVYNEQFF
TGTGCCAGCAGTTTGGGGGGGGACAGGGTCTACAATGAGCAGTTCTTC
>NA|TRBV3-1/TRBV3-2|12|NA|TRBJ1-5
CASSPGYQPQHF
TGTGCCAGCAGCCCGGGATATCAGCCCCAGCATTTT
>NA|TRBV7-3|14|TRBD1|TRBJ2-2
CASSSGQATGELFF
TGTGCCAGCAGCTCGGGACAGGCCACCGGGGAGCTGTTTTTT
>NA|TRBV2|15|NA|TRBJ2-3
CASSYERTSTDTQYF
TGTGCCAGCAGTTACGAGCGGACGAGCACAGATACGCAGTATTTT
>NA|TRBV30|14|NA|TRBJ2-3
CAWQTGSWTDTQYF
TGTGCCTGGCAAACAGGGTCTTGGACAGATACGCAGTATTTT
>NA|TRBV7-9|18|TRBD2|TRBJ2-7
CASSLKGSSSGRAHEQYF
TGTGCCAGCAGCTTAAAAGGGTCTTCTAGCGGGAGGGCCCACGAGCAGTACTTC
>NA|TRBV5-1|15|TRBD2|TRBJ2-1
CASSSGTSGGNEQFF
TGCGCCAGCAGCTCTGGGACTAGCGGCGGCAATGAGCAGTTCTTC
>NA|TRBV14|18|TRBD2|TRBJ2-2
CASSQDFRGRYNTGELFF
TGTGCCAGCAGCCAAGACTTCCGCGGGAGGTACAACACCGGGGAGCTGTTTTTT
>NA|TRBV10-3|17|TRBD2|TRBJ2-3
CAISSQLAGGSTDTQYF
TGTGCCATCAGTTCCCAGCTAGCGGGAGGGAGCACAGATACGCAGTATTTT
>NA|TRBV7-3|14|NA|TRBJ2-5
CASSLGGREETQYF
TGTGCCAGCAGCTTGGGTGGTCGGGAGGAGACCCAGTACTTC
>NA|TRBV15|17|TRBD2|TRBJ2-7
CATSRALTSGSSYEQYF
TGTGCCACCAGCAGAGCGCTGACTAGCGGGTCCTCCTACGAGCAGTACTTC
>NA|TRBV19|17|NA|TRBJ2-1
CASSDRRVRDSYNEQFF
TGTGCCAGTAGTGACCGAAGAGTGCGGGATTCCTACAATGAGCAGTTCTTC
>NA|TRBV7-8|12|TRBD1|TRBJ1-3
CASSYDREVLYF
TGTGCCAGCAGCTACGACAGGGAGGTGTTGTATTTT
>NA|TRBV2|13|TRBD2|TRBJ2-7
CASSGGLTYEQYF
TGTGCCAGCAGCGGGGGACTAACGTACGAGCAGTACTTC
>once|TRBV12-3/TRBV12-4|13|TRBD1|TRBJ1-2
CASSDRVGGGYTF
TGTGCCAGCAGCGACAGGGTCGGCGGGGGCTACACCTTC
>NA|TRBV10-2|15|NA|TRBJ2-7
CASSEPQGKGPEQYF
TGCGCCAGCAGTGAGCCCCAGGGGAAAGGTCCCGAGCAGTACTTC
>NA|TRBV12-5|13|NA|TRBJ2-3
CASGPGEGDTQYF
TGTGCTAGTGGTCCCGGGGAAGGGGATACGCAGTATTTT
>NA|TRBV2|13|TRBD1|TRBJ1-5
CASSETGNQPQHF
TGTGCCAGCAGTGAGACAGGGAATCAGCCCCAGCATTTT
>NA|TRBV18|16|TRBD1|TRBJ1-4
CASSPLPTGTNEKLFF
TGTGCCAGCTCACCTCTCCCGACAGGGACTAATGAAAAACTGTTTTTT
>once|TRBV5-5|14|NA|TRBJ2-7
CASSLGRSSYEQYF
TGTGCCAGCAGCTTGGGAAGGAGCTCCTACGAGCAGTACTTC
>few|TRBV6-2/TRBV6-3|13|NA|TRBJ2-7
CASSGQLSYEQYF
TGTGCCAGCAGCGGACAGCTATCCTACGAGCAGTACTTC
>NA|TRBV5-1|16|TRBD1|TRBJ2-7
CASSISAGTGVYEQYF
TGCGCCAGCAGTATCAGCGCCGGGACAGGAGTTTACGAGCAGTACTTC
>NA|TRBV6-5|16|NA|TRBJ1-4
CASSSRGGRTNEKLFF
TGTGCCAGCAGTTCCCGGGGGGGGCGAACTAATGAAAAACTGTTTTTT
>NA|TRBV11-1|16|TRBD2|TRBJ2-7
CASSRRLAGSGYEQYF
TGTGCCAGCAGCAGACGACTAGCGGGTTCCGGCTACGAGCAGTACTTC
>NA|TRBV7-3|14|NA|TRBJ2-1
CASSQGPPRNEQFF
TGTGCCAGCAGCCAGGGTCCCCCGAGGAATGAGCAGTTCTTC
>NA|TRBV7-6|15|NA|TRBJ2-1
CASSLGQGIYNEQFF
TGTGCCAGCAGCTTAGGGCAGGGGATTTACAATGAGCAGTTCTTC
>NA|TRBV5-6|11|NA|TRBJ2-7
CASSSGYEQYF
TGTGCCAGCAGCTCGGGGTACGAGCAGTACTTC
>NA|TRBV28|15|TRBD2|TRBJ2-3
CASSILAGELDTQYF
TGTGCCAGCAGCATACTAGCGGGAGAGCTGGATACGCAGTATTTT
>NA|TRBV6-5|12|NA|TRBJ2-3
CATRTDTDTQYF
TGTGCCACCAGGACTGATACAGATACGCAGTATTTT
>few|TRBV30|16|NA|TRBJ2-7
CAWSVLSAGRSYEQYF
TGTGCCTGGAGTGTGCTTTCAGCGGGCCGCTCCTACGAGCAGTACTTC
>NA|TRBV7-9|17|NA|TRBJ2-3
CASSSEAAAASTDTQYF
TGTGCCAGCAGCTCCGAGGCCGCAGCGGCGAGCACAGATACGCAGTATTTT
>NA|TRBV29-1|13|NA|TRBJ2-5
CSVRWWAGETQYF
TGCAGCGTGAGATGGTGGGCAGGGGAGACCCAGTACTTC
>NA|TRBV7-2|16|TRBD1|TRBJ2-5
CASSLGTTGGQETQYF
TGTGCCAGCAGCCTAGGAACGACAGGGGGACAAGAGACCCAGTACTTC
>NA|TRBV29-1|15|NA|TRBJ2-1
CSVARSGSSYNEQFF
TGCAGCGTTGCCCGTAGCGGTTCGTCGTACAATGAGCAGTTCTTC
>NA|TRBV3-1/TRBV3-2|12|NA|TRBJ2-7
CASSQAYYEQYF
TGTGCCAGCAGCCAAGCTTATTACGAGCAGTACTTC
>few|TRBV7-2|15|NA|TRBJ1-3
CASSLAPGEGNTIYF
TGTGCCAGCAGCTTAGCCCCGGGGGAAGGAAACACCATATATTTT
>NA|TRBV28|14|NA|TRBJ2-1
CASSLYGVTNEQFF
TGTGCCAGCAGTTTATATGGAGTAACTAATGAGCAGTTCTTC
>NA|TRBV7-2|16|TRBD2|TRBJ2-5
CASSQRRLAGQETQYF
TGTGCCAGCAGCCAACGACGCCTAGCGGGACAAGAGACCCAGTACTTC
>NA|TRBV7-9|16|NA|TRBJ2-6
CASSPRSLSGANVLTF
TGTGCCAGCAGCCCGCGGTCGCTCTCTGGGGCCAACGTCCTGACTTTC
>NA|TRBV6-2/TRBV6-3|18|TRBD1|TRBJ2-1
CASSYSRGRGGVYNEQFF
TGTGCCAGCAGTTACTCTAGGGGGCGTGGCGGTGTGTACAATGAGCAGTTCTTC
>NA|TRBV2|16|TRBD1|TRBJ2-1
CASMKDRRIWDNEQFF
TGTGCCAGCATGAAGGACAGGAGAATCTGGGACAATGAGCAGTTCTTC
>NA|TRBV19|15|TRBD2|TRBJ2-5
CASSMGGTSGETQYF
TGTGCCAGTAGTATGGGGGGGACTAGCGGAGAGACCCAGTACTTC